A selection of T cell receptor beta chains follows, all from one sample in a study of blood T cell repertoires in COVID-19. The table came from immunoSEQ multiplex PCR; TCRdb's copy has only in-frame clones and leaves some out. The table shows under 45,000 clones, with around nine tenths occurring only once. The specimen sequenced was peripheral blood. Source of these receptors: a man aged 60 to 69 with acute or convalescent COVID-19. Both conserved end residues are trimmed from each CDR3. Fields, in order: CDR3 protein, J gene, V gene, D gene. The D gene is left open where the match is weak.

CDR3: ASRGGLGELF; J: TRBJ2-2; V: TRBV2; D: -
CDR3: ASGFSGGAQPQH; J: TRBJ1-5; V: TRBV12-5; D: TRBD1
CDR3: ASSPGGSDYGYT; J: TRBJ1-2; V: TRBV19; D: -
CDR3: ASSISGQNEQY; J: TRBJ2-7; V: TRBV6-2/TRBV6-3; D: TRBD1
CDR3: ASSLKGPSNYGYT; J: TRBJ1-2; V: TRBV28; D: -
CDR3: ASARDNHNYGYT; J: TRBJ1-2; V: TRBV5-1; D: -
CDR3: ASSQDYFNTEAF; J: TRBJ1-1; V: TRBV14; D: -
CDR3: ASSVADSTYEQY; J: TRBJ2-7; V: TRBV9; D: -
CDR3: ASSQTGRGELF; J: TRBJ2-2; V: TRBV3-1/TRBV3-2; D: -
CDR3: ASSSWGGGYT; J: TRBJ1-2; V: TRBV12-3/TRBV12-4; D: -
CDR3: ASSGENQPQH; J: TRBJ1-5; V: TRBV2; D: -
CDR3: ASSESRDRGNTGELF; J: TRBJ2-2; V: TRBV3-1/TRBV3-2; D: TRBD1
CDR3: AWRLGQGYNSPLH; J: TRBJ1-6; V: TRBV30; D: TRBD1
CDR3: ASSRDTDFTGELF; J: TRBJ2-2; V: TRBV5-4; D: -
CDR3: ASSLSSGSPLH; J: TRBJ1-6; V: TRBV11-2; D: -
CDR3: ASSINKNTEAF; J: TRBJ1-1; V: TRBV6-6; D: -
CDR3: ASSSQLPRQGAYGYT; J: TRBJ1-2; V: TRBV27; D: TRBD1
CDR3: ASSPSGTDYSGNTIY; J: TRBJ1-3; V: TRBV18; D: TRBD1
CDR3: AGQGYSSPLH; J: TRBJ1-6; V: TRBV21-1; D: -
CDR3: ASSGPGGIAEAF; J: TRBJ1-1; V: TRBV27; D: TRBD1
CDR3: ASSYSDRGQAF; J: TRBJ1-1; V: TRBV6-2/TRBV6-3; D: TRBD1
CDR3: ASSSQAGKYQETQY; J: TRBJ2-5; V: TRBV13; D: -
CDR3: ASSFPWVSASGGGDTQY; J: TRBJ2-3; V: TRBV5-8; D: TRBD2
CDR3: ASWTGGNTEAF; J: TRBJ1-1; V: TRBV25-1; D: TRBD1
CDR3: ASSTRESGEQY; J: TRBJ2-7; V: TRBV4-1; D: -
CDR3: ASSSGRLVNTGELF; J: TRBJ2-2; V: TRBV7-7; D: -
CDR3: ASSEGDAF; J: TRBJ1-1; V: TRBV6-1; D: -
CDR3: ASSLAWGLGNTIY; J: TRBJ1-3; V: TRBV7-7; D: -
CDR3: ASSGLGYEQY; J: TRBJ2-7; V: TRBV2; D: -
CDR3: ASDSGGRTEAF; J: TRBJ1-1; V: TRBV6-5; D: -
CDR3: ASSFSWRDTQY; J: TRBJ2-3; V: TRBV27; D: -
CDR3: AWTLTYNEQF; J: TRBJ2-1; V: TRBV30; D: -
CDR3: ASSLMGADTQY; J: TRBJ2-3; V: TRBV13; D: -
CDR3: ASSYSTGGYT; J: TRBJ1-2; V: TRBV6-2/TRBV6-3; D: -
CDR3: ASSQGGGAWETQY; J: TRBJ2-5; V: TRBV3-1/TRBV3-2; D: -
CDR3: ASSSSPGGVYGYT; J: TRBJ1-2; V: TRBV5-1; D: -
CDR3: ASSRPGLNLGEQY; J: TRBJ2-7; V: TRBV6-6; D: -
CDR3: ASSDPGTGVYEQY; J: TRBJ2-7; V: TRBV4-1; D: TRBD1
CDR3: ASVRDRGGNYGYT; J: TRBJ1-2; V: TRBV7-8; D: TRBD1
CDR3: ASSFLLSERGGPSGEQF; J: TRBJ2-1; V: TRBV7-2; D: -
CDR3: ASKLPGGNTEAF; J: TRBJ1-1; V: TRBV6-5; D: TRBD1
CDR3: ASSNTGRITGELF; J: TRBJ2-2; V: TRBV6-5; D: -
CDR3: ASSRIGTGLDEQY; J: TRBJ2-7; V: TRBV7-2; D: TRBD1
CDR3: ASSLEKEPRGNTIY; J: TRBJ1-3; V: TRBV11-2; D: -
CDR3: ASSLGIVVASEQF; J: TRBJ2-1; V: TRBV7-8; D: -
CDR3: ASSQMRRGVTGELF; J: TRBJ2-2; V: TRBV3-1/TRBV3-2; D: TRBD2
CDR3: AITSTPLPNYGYT; J: TRBJ1-2; V: TRBV10-3; D: -
CDR3: ASSPTGQGTETQY; J: TRBJ2-5; V: TRBV27; D: TRBD1
CDR3: ASSATGVETQY; J: TRBJ2-5; V: TRBV7-2; D: TRBD1
CDR3: ASSFGNTEAF; J: TRBJ1-1; V: TRBV5-4; D: -
CDR3: ASSVVIGQGVNEQF; J: TRBJ2-1; V: TRBV9; D: TRBD1
CDR3: ASSVATGTRSYEQY; J: TRBJ2-7; V: TRBV9; D: -
CDR3: ASTLQGSTEAF; J: TRBJ1-1; V: TRBV10-2; D: TRBD1